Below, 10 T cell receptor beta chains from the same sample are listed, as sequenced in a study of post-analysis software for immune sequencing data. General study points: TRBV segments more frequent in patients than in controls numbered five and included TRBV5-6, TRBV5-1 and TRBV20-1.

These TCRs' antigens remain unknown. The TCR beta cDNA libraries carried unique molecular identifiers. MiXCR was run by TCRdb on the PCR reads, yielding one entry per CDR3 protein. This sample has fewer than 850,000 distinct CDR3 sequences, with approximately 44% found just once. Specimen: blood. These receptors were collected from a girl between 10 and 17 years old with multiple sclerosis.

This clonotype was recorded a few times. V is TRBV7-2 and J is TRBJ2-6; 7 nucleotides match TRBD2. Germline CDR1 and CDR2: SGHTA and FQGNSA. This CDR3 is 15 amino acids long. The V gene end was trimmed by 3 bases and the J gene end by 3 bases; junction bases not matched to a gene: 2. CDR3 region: CASSLGGFGANVLTF. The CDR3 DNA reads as TGTGCCAGCAGCTTGGGGGGGTTTGGGGCCAACGTCCTGACTTTC.

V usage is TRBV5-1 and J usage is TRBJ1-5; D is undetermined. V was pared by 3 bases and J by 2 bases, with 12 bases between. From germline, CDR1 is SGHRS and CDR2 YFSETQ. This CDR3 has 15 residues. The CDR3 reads CASSYSGEGNQPQHF. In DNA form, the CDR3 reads TGCGCCAGCAGCTACTCCGGGGAGGGCAATCAGCCCCAGCATTTT.

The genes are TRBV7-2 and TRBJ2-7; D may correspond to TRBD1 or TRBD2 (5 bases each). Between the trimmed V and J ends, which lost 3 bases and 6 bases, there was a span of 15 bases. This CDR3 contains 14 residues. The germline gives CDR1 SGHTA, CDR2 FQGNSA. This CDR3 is CASSFPGDPPEQYF. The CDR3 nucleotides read TGTGCCAGCAGCTTCCCCGGGGACCCCCCCGAGCAGTACTTC.

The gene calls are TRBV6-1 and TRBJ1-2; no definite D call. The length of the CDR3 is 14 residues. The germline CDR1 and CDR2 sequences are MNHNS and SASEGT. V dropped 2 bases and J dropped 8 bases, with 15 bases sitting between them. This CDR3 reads CASSEIGRPGGYTF. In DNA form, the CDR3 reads TGTGCCAGCAGTGAAATCGGGAGGCCCGGGGGCTACACCTTC.

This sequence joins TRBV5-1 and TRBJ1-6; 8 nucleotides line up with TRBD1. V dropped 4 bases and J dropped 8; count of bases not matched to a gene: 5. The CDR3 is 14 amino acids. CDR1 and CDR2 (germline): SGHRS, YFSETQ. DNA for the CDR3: TGCGCCAGCAGCCGGACAGGGATGGATTCACCCCTCCACTTT. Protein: CASSRTGMDSPLHF.

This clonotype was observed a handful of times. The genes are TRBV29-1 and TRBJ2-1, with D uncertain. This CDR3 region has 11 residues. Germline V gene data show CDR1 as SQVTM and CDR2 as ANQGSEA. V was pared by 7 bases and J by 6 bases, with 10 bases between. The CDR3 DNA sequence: TGCAGCGGCCGGCTGGGCAATGAGCAGTTCTTC. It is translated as CSGRLGNEQFF.

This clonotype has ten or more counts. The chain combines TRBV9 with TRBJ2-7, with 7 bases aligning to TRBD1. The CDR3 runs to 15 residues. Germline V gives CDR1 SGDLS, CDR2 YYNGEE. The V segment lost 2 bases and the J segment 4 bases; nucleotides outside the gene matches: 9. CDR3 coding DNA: TGTGCCAGCAGCGTTGGATCCGGGACAGCTTACGAGCAGTACTTC. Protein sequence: CASSVGSGTAYEQYF. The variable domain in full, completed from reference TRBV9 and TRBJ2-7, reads DSGVTQTPKHLITATGQRVTLRCSPRSGDLSVYWYQQSLDQGLQFLIQYYNGEERAKGNILERFSAQQFPDLHSELNLSSLELGDSALYFCASSVGSGTAYEQYFGPGTRLTVT.

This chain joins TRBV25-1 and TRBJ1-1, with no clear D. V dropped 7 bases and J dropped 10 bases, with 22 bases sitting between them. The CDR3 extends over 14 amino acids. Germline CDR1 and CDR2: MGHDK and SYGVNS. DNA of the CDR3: TGTGCCAGCACCGAGGCGGGCAAGAAGGGTGTAGCTTTCTTT. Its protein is CASTEAGKKGVAFF.

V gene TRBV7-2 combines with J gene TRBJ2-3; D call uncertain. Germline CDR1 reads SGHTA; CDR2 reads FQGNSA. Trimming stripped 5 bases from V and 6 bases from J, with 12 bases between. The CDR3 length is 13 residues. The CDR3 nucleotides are TGTGCCAGCAGCGCACGACTGCGGGATACGCAGTATTTT. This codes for CASSARLRDTQYF.

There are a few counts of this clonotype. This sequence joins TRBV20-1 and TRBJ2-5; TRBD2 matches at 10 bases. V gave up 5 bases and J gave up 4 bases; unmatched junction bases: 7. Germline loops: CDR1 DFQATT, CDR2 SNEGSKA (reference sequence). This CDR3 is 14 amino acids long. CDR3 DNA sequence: TGCAGTGCTCCTCCTAGCGGGAGCGGAGAGACCCAGTACTTC. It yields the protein CSAPPSGSGETQYF.